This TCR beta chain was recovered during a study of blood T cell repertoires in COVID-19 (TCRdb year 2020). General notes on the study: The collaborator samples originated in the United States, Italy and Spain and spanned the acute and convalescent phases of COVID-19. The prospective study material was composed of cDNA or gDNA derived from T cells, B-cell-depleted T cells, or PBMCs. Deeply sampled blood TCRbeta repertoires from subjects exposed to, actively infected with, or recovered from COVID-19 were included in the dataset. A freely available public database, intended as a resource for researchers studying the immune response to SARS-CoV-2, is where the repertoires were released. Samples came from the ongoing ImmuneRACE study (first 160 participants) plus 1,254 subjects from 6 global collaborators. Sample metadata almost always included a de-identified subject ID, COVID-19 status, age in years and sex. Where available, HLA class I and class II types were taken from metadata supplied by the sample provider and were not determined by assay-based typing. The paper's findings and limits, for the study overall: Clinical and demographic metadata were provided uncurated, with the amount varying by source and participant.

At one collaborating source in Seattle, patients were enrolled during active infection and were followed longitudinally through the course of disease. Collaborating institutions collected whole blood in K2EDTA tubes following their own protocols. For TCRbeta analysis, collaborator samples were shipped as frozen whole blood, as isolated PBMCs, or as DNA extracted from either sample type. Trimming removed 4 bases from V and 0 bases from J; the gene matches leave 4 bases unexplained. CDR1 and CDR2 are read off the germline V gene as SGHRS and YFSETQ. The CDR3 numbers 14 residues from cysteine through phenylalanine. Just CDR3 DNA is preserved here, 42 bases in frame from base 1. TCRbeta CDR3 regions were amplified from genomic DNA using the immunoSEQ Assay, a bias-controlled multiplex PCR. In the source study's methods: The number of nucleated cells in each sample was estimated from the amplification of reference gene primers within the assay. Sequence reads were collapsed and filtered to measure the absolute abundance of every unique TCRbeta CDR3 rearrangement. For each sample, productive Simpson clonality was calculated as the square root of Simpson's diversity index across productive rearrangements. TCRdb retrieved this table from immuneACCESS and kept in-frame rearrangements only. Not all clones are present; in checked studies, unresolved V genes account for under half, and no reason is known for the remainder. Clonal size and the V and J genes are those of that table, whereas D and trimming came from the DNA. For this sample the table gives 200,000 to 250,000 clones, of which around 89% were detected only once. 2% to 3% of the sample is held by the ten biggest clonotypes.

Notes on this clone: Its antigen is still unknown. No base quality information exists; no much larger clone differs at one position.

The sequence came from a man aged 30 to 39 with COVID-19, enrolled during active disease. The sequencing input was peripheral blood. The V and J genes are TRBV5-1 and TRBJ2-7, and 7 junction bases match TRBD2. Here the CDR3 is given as CASSAGLSSYEQYF. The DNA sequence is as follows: TGCGCCAGCAGCGCGGGACTATCCTCCTACGAGCAGTACTTC.